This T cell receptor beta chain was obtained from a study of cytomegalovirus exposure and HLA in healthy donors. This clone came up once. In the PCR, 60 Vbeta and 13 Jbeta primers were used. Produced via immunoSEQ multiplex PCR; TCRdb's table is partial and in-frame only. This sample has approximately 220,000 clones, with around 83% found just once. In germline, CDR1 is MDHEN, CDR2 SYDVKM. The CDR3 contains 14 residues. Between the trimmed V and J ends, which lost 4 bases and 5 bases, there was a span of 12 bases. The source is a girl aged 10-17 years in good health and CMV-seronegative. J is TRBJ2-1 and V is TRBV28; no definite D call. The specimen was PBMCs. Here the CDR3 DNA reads TGTGCCAGCAGTTCCCGATTCGGTCACAATGAGCAGTTCTTC. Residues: CASSSRFGHNEQFF.